This T cell receptor (beta chain) comes out of a study of CD8+CD57+ T cells in acquired aplastic anemia. As for the study in general: Across the sorted CD4+ and CD8+ cells, DNA amounts averaged roughly 3.5 ug. The study, taken as a whole, reports: In common between the patients and the controls were twenty-nine CD8+ CDR3 sequences.

Individuals selected for sequencing had exhibited CD8+CD57+ cell expansion on flow cytometry. The germline V and J ends were trimmed by 1 base and 5 bases, with 12 bases remaining between them. This CDR3 region has 15 residues. The germline CDR1 and CDR2 sequences are SEHNR and FQNEAQ (reference sequence). In regard to this clonotype: Its antigen is not known.

CDR3 and TCR beta VDJ profiling relied on a genomic DNA template. TCRdb reprocessed the reads with MiXCR, giving one entry per CDR3 protein. The sample carries 100,000 to 150,000 distinct CDR3 sequences, about two fifths recorded once. The clonotype was recovered from a human donor with aplastic anemia. Sample: sorted CD4+, CD8+, or CD8+CD57+ T cells (not recorded which) from PBMCs. The chain is built from TRBV7-9 and TRBJ2-1; the D gene is possibly TRBD1 (6 bases). CDR3 sequence (DNA): TGTGCCAGCAGCTTAGGTCGGACAGAAAACAATGAGCAGTTCTTC. Translation gives CASSLGRTENNEQFF.